These T cell receptor beta chains were read from a single sample in a study of blood T cells in healthy people across ages. TCRdb processed the 5' RACE reads anew with MiXCR; each CDR3 protein has one entry. This sample has 550,000 to 750,000 distinct CDR3 sequences; under 25% occur once, and the top ten carry 3% to 4.5%. Material: blood. The receptors stem from a man between 65 and 85 years old in good health. CDR3s include the opening cysteine and the closing phenylalanine or tryptophan. The D gene is left open where the match is weak. Part of the rows lack a size; the others show once, few, many or a class for expanded clones.

-	TRBV6-6	TRBJ2-5	-	TGTGCCAGCAGTTACTCTGGGTTCAGGGAGACCCAGTACTTC	CASSYSGFRETQYF
-	TRBV5-5	TRBJ2-3	TRBD1	TGTGCCAGCAGCGCTGGGACAGCCCCAGATACGCAGTATTTT	CASSAGTAPDTQYF
-	TRBV20-1	TRBJ1-3	-	TGCAGTGCTAGGGACAGCTCTGGAAACACCATATATTTT	CSARDSSGNTIYF
few	TRBV15	TRBJ2-1	-	TGTGCCACCAGCAGAGATCTGCAGGGCAATGAGCAGTTCTTC	CATSRDLQGNEQFF
-	TRBV12-3/TRBV12-4	TRBJ2-5	TRBD2	TGTGCCAGCAGTCCCCTAGCGGGAGGGAAAGAGACCCAGTACTTC	CASSPLAGGKETQYF
-	TRBV28	TRBJ1-4	-	TGTGCCAGCAGTTCAGTGCATATGGGGGAAAAACTGTTTTTT	CASSSVHMGEKLFF
-	TRBV12-3/TRBV12-4	TRBJ2-5	TRBD2	TGTGCCAGCAGTCGGACTAGCGTGGGGGAGACCCAGTACTTC	CASSRTSVGETQYF
few	TRBV9	TRBJ2-5	TRBD1	TGTGCCAGCAGCAAGACAGGGGATGAGCAGTACTTC	CASSKTGDEQYF
-	TRBV4-1	TRBJ1-1	-	TGCGCCAGCAGCCAAGTATCCACGATGAACACTGAAGCTTTCTTT	CASSQVSTMNTEAFF
-	TRBV14	TRBJ2-6	TRBD1	TGTGCCAGCAGCCACCGACAGGGGAACACTGGGGCCAACGTCCTGACTTTC	CASSHRQGNTGANVLTF
-	TRBV4-1	TRBJ2-4	TRBD2	TGCGCCAGCAGCCAACCAACCGGGACTAGTATAAACATTCAGTACTTC	CASSQPTGTSINIQYF
-	TRBV5-1	TRBJ2-1	-	TGCGCCAGCAGTTCCGCCAACAATGAGCAGTTCTTC	CASSSANNEQFF
-	TRBV4-1	TRBJ2-2	TRBD2	TGCGCCAGCAGCCAAGAGGTCACTAGCGGGGGTGGAGGGGAGCTGTTTTTT	CASSQEVTSGGGGELFF
-	TRBV4-3	TRBJ2-2	-	TGCGCCAGCAGCCAAGATCAAGGGCTCGGGGAGCTGTTTTTT	CASSQDQGLGELFF
few	TRBV6-6	TRBJ1-4	-	TGTGCCAGCAGTTATGGACAGCTCGCGGATGAAAAACTGTTTTTT	CASSYGQLADEKLFF
-	TRBV20-1	TRBJ2-5	-	TGCAGTGCGACAACGGGGCGAGAGACCCAGTACTTC	CSATTGRETQYF
-	TRBV6-5	TRBJ2-7	TRBD1	TGTGCCAGCCGACAGGGGAGCGAGCAGTACTTC	CASRQGSEQYF
-	TRBV6-2/TRBV6-3	TRBJ1-2	TRBD1	TGTGCCAGCAGTTGGGGACAGGGAACGAACTATGGCTACACCTTC	CASSWGQGTNYGYTF
-	TRBV6-4	TRBJ2-5	TRBD2	TGTGCCAGCAGTGAGTATTCGCGGGAGGCCCCCCGTCTCTTC	CASSEYSREAPRLF
few	TRBV7-9	TRBJ2-6	-	TGTGCCAGCAGCTTAGCAGGGAACTCTGGGGCCAACGTCCTGACTTTC	CASSLAGNSGANVLTF
-	TRBV14	TRBJ2-1	-	TGTGCCAGCAGCCAAGGGATTTTGAGCGAACCCTACAATGAGCAGTTCTTC	CASSQGILSEPYNEQFF